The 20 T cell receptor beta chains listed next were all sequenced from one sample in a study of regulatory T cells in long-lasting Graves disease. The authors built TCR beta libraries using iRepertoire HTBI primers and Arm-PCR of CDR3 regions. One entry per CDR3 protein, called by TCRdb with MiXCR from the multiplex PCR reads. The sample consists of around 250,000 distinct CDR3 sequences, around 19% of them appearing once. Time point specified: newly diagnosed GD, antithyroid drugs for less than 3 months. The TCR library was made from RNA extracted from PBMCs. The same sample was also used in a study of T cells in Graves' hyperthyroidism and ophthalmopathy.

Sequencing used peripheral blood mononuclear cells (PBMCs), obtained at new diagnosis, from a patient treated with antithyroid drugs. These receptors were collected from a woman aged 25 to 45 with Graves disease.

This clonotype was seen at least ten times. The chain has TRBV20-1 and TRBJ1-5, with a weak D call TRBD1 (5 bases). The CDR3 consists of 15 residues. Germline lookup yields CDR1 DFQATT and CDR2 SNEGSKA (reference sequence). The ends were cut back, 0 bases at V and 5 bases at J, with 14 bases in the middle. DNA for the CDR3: TGCAGTGCTAGAGATCCCAGGGTGGGGGATCAGCCCCAGCATTTT. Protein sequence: CSARDPRVGDQPQHF.

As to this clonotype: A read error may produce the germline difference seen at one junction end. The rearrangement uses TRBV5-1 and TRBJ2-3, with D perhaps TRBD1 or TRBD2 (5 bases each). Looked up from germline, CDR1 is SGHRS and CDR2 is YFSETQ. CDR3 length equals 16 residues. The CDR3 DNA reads TGTGCCAGCAGCTTGGCCGGGACGGACCGTACAGATACGCAGTATTTT. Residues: CASSLAGTDRTDTQYF.

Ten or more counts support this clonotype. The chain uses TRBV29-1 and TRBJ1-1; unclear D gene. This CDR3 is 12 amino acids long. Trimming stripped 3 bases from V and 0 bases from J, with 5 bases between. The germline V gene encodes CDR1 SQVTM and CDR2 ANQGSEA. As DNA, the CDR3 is TGCAGCGTTGATACTGTGAACACTGAAGCTTTCTTT. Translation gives CSVDTVNTEAFF.

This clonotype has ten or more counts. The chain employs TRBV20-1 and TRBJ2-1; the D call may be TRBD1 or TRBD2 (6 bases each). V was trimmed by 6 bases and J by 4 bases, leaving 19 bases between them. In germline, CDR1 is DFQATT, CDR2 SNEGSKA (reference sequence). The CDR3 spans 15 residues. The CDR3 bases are TGCAGTGCCCCTCCCGGGGGCCCCCTATACAATGAGCAGTTCTTC. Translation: CSAPPGGPLYNEQFF.

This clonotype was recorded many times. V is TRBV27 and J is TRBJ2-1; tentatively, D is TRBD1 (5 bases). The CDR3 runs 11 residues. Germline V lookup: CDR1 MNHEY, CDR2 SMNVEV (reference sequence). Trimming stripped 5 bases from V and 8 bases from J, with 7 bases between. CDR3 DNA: TGTGCCAGCAGTATAGGGGATGAGCAGTTCTTC. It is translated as CASSIGDEQFF.

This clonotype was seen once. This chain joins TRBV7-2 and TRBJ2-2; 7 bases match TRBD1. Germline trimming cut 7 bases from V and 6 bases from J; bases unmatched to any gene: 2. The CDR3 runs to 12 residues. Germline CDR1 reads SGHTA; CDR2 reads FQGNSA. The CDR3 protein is CASNQGAGELFF. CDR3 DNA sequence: TGTGCCAGCAACCAGGGGGCCGGGGAGCTGTTTTTT.

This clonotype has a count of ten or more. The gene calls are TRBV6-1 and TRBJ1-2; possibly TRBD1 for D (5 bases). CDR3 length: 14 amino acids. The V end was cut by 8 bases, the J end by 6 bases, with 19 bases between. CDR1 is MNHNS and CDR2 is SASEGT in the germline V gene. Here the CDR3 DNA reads TGTGCCAGCCTGGCACGGGGAGGGGTCGATGGCTACACCTTC. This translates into CASLARGGVDGYTF.

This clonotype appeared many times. This CDR3 is CSARALSIQPQHF. DNA for the CDR3: TGCAGTGCTAGGGCCCTCAGCATACAGCCCCAGCATTTT. The chain uses TRBV20-1 and TRBJ1-5; D is unclear. V was shortened by 3 bases and J by 7 bases, with 13 bases between the two germline ends. Germline CDR1 is DFQATT and CDR2 is SNEGSKA (reference sequence). The CDR3 length is 13 residues.

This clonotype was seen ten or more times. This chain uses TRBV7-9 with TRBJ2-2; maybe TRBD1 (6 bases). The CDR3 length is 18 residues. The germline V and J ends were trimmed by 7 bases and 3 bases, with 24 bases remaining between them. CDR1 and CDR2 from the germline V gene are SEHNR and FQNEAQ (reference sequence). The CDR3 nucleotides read TGTGCCAGCACCTTTACAGGGCTTTCTATTGGTGACACCGGGGAGCTGTTTTTT. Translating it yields CASTFTGLSIGDTGELFF.

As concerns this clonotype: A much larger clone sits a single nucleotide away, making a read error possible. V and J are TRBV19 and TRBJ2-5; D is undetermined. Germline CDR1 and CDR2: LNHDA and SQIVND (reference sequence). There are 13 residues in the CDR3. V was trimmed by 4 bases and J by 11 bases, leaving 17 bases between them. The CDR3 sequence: CASSTTTAGEQYF. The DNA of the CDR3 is TGTGCCAGTAGTACAACGACTGCCGGTGAGCAGTACTTC. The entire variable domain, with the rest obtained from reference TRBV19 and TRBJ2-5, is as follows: DGGITQSPKYLFRKEGQNVTLSCEQNLNHDAMYWYRQDPGQGLRLIYYSQIVNDFQKGDIAEGYSVSREKKESFPLTVTSAQKNPTAFYLCASSTTTAGEQYFGPGTRLLVL.

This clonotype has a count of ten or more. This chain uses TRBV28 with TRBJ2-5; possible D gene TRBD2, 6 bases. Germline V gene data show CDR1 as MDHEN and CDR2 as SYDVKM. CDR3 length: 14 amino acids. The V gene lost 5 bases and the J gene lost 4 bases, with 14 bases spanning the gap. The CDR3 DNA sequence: TGTGCCAGCAGTGGGCCGGGGGTAGGAGAGACCCAGTACTTC. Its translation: CASSGPGVGETQYF.

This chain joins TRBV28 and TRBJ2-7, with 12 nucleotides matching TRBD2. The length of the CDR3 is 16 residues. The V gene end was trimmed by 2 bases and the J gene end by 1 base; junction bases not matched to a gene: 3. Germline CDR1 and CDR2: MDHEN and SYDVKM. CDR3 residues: CASSLKGLAGSYEQYF. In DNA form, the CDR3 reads TGTGCCAGCAGTTTAAAGGGACTAGCGGGTTCCTACGAGCAGTACTTC.

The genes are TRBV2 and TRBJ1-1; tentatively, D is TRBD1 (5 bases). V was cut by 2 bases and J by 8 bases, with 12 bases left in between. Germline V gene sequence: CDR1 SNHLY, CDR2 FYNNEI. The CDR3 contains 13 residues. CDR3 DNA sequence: TGTGCCAGCAGTGAACAGGGCCTCGGGGAAGCTTTCTTT. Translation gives CASSEQGLGEAFF.

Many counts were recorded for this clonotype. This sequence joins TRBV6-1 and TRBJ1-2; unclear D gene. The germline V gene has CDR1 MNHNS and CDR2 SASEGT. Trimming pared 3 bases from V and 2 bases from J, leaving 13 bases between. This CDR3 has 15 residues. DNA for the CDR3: TGTGCCAGCAGTGACGTCGTGGGCAGGAACTATGGCTACACCTTC. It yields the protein CASSDVVGRNYGYTF.

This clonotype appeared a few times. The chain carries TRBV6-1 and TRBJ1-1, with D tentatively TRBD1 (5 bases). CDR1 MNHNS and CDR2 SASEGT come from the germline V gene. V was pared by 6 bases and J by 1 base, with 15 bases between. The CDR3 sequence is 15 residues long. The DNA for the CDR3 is TGTGCCAGCAGCCCGACCCCAGGGAGGAACACTGAAGCTTTCTTT. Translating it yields CASSPTPGRNTEAFF.

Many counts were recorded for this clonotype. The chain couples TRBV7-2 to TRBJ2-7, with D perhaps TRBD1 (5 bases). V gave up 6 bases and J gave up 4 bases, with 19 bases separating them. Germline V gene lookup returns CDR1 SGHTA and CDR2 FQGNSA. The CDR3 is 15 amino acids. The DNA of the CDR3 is TGTGCCAGCAGTGCCAAGATAGGGGTGGATTACGAGCAGTACTTC. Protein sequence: CASSAKIGVDYEQYF. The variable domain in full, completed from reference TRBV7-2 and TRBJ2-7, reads GAGVSQSPSNKVTEKGKDVELRCDPISGHTALYWYRQSLGQGLEFLIYFQGNSAPDKSGLPSDRFSAERTGGSVSTLTIQRTQQEDSAVYLCASSAKIGVDYEQYFGPGTRLTVT.

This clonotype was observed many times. The DNA of the CDR3 is TGCGCCAGCATATCTACAGATACGCAGTATTTT. Translating gives CASISTDTQYF. The chain couples TRBV5-1 to TRBJ2-3; D call uncertain. The CDR3 has 11 amino acids. Trimming removed 6 bases at V and 3 bases at J, with 5 bases between. Germline V CDR1 and CDR2: SGHRS, YFSETQ.

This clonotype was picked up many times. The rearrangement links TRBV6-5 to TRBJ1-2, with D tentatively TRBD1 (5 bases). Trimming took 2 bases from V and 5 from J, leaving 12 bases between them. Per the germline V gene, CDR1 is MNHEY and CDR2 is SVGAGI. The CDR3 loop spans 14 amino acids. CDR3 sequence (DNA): TGTGCCAGCAGTTACGCAGCAGGGAGGTATGGCTACACCTTC. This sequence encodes CASSYAAGRYGYTF.

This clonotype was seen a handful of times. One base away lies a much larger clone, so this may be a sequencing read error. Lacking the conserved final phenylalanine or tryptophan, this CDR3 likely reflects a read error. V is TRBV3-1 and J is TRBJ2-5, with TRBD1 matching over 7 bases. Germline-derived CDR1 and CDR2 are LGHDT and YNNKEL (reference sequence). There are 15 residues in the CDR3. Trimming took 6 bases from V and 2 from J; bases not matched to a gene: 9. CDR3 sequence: CASSYSIQGQETQYV. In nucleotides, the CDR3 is TGTGCCAGCAGTTACTCGATACAGGGGCAAGAGACCCAGTACGTC.

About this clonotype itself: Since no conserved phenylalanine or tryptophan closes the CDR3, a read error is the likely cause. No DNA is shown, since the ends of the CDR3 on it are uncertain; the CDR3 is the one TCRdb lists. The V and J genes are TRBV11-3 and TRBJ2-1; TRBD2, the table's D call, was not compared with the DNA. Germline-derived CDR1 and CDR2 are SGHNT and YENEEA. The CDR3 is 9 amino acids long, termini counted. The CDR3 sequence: CASSPGLAG.